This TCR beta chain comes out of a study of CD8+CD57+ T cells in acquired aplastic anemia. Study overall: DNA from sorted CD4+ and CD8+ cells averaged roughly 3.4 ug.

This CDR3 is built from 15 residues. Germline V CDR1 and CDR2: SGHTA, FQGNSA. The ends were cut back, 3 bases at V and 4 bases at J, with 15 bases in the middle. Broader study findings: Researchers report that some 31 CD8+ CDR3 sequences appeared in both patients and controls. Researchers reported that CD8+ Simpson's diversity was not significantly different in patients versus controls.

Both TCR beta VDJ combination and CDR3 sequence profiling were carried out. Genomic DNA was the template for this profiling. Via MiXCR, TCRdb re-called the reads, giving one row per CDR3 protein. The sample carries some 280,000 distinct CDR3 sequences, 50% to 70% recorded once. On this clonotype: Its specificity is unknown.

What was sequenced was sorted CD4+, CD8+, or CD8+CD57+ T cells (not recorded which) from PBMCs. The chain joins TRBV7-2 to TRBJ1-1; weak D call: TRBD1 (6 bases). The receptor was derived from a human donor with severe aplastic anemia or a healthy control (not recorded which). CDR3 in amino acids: CASSFSSRGGTEAFF. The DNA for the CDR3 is TGTGCCAGCAGCTTCAGTAGCAGGGGTGGCACTGAAGCTTTCTTT.